Given below is one T cell receptor beta chain in context. Its antigen is still unknown. Other DNA sequences within the sample encode an identical CDR3. The CDR3 length is 14 residues. The germline V gene encodes CDR1 PRHDT and CDR2 FYEKMQ (reference sequence). With V trimmed by 5 bases and J by 2 bases, 4 bases remained unmatched. This record belongs to a study of shared clonotypes between healthy human individuals. Overall study: Per donor, CD8 memory used one plate, CD8 naive used two, CD4 memory used three and CD4 naive used three. Overall study results and limits: Larger richness was generally estimated for naive than memory subsets. Across several donors, naive CD4 shared 5% to 6.5%, naive CD8 more than 3%, memory CD4 roughly 2.5%, memory CD8 0.4% to 0.5%.

The naive CD8 fraction comprised CD45RO-negative cells positively selected for CCR7 and excluded terminally differentiated effector memory CD45RA+ cells. Each cell subset's genomic DNA was divided evenly among several immunoSEQ plates. Libraries were prepared by immunoSEQ multiplex PCR; TCRdb keeps only in-frame clonotypes and omits some of them. Among about 2 million clones listed, about 95% were seen once. The sequenced material came from naive CD8+ T cells sorted from blood. This clonotype originated in a man aged 18 to 30 in good health. V gene TRBV13 combines with J gene TRBJ2-7; 9 positions agree with TRBD1. CDR3 coding DNA: TGTGCCAGCAGCCTGGGACAGGGTGCCTACGAGCAGTACTTC. It translates to CASSLGQGAYEQYF.